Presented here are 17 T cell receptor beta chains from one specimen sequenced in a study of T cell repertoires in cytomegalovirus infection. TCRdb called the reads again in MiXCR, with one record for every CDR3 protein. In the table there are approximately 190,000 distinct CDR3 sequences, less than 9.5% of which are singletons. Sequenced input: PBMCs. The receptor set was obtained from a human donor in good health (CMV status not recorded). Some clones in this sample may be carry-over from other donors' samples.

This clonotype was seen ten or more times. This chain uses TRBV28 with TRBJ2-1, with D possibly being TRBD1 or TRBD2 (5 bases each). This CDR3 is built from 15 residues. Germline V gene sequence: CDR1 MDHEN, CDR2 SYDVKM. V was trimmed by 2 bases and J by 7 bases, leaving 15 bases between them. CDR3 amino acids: CASSLLQGDGNEQFF. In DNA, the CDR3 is TGTGCCAGCAGTTTACTCCAGGGAGACGGAAATGAGCAGTTCTTC.

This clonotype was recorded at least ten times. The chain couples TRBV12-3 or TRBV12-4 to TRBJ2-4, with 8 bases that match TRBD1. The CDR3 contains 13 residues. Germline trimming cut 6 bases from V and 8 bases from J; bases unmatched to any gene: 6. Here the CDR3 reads CASSPDRGDIQYF. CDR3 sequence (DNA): TGTGCCAGCAGCCCAGACAGGGGAGACATTCAGTACTTC.

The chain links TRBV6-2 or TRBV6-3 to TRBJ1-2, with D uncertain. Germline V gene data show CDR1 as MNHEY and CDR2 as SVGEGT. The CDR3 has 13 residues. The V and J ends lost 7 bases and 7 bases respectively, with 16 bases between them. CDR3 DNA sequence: TGTGCCAGCACCGCGGACCGGGCGGGTGGCTACACCTTC. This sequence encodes CASTADRAGGYTF.

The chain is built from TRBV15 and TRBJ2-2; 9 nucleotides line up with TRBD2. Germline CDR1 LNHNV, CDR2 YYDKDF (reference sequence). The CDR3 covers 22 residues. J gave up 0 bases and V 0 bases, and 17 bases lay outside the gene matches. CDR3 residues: CATSRDQRLAGNQNTNTGELFF. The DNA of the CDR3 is TGTGCCACCAGCAGAGATCAACGGCTAGCGGGGAACCAAAATACGAACACCGGGGAGCTGTTTTTT.

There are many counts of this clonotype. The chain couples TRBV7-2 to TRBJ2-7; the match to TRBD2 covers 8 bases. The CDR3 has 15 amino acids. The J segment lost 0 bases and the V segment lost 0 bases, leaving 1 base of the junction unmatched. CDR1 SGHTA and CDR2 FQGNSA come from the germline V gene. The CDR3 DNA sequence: TGTGCCAGCAGCTTAGCCGGGGGGGCCTCCTACGAGCAGTACTTC. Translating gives CASSLAGGASYEQYF.

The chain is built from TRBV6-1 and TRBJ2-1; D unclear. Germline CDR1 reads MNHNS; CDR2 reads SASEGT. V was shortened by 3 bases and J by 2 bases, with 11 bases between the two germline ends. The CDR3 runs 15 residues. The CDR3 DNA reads TGTGCCAGCAGTGACACTATTCCACCCTACAATGAGCAGTTCTTC. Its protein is CASSDTIPPYNEQFF.

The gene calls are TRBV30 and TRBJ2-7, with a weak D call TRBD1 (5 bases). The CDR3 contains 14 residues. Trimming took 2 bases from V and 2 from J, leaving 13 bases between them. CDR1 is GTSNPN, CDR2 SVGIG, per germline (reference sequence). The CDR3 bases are TGTGCCTGGAGTACCTTCCCAGGGACCTACGAGCAGTACTTC. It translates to CAWSTFPGTYEQYF.

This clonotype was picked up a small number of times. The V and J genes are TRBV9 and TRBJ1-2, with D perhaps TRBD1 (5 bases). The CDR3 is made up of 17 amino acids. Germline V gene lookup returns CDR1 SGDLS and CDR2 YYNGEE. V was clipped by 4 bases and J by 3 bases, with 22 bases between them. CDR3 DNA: TGTGCCAGCAGCTCTCATAGTCGCAGGGAGGTGGACTATGGCTACACCTTC. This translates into CASSSHSRREVDYGYTF.

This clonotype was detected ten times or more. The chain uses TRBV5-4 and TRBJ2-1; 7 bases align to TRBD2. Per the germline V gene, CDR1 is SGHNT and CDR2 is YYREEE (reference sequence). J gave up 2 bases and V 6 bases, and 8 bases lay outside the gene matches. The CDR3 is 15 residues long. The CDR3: CASTSGTTPYNEQFF. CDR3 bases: TGTGCCAGCACCTCCGGGACTACCCCCTACAATGAGCAGTTCTTC.

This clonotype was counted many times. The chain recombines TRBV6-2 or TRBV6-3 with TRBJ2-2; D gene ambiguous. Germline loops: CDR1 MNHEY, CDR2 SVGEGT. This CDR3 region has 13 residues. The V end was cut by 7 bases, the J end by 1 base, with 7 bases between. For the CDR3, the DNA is TGTGCCAGCACCCCCAGGAACACCGGGGAGCTGTTTTTT. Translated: CASTPRNTGELFF.

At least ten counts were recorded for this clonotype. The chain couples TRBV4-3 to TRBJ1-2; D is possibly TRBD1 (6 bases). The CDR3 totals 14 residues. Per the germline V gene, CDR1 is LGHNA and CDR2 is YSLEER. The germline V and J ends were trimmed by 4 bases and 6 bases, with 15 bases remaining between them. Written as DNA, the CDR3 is TGCGCCAGCAGCCGAGTAGGACAGATCCATGGCTACACCTTC. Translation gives CASSRVGQIHGYTF.

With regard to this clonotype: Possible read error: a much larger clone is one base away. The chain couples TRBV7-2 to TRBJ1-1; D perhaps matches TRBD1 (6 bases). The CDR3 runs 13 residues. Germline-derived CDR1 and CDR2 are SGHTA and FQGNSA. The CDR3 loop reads CVSSLASTGEAFF. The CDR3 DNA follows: TGTGTCAGCAGCTTAGCCTCGACAGGTGAAGCTTTCTTT.

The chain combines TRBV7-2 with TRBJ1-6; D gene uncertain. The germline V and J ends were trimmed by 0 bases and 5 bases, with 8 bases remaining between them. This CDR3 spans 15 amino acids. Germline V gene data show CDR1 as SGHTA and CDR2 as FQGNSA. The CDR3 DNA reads TGTGCCAGCAGCTTAGCGGGCGGAGATAATTCACCCCTCCACTTT. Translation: CASSLAGGDNSPLHF. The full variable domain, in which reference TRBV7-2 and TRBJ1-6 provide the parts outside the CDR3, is GAGVSQSPSNKVTEKGKDVELRCDPISGHTALYWYRQSLGQGLEFLIYFQGNSAPDKSGLPSDRFSAERTGGSVSTLTIQRTQQEDSAVYLCASSLAGGDNSPLHFGNGTRLTVT.

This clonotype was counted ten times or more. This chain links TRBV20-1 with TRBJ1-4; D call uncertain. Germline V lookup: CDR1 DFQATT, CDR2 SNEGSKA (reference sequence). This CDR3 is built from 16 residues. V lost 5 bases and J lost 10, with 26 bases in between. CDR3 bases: TGCAGTGCTCTCCACGTCCCCAAACCAAGCGGAGTAAAACTGTTTTTT. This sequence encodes CSALHVPKPSGVKLFF.

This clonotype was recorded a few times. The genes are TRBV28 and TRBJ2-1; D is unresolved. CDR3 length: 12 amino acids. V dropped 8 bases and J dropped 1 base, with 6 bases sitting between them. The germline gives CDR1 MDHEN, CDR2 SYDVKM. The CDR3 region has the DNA TGTGCCAGCTGCGCATCCTACAATGAGCAGTTCTTC. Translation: CASCASYNEQFF.

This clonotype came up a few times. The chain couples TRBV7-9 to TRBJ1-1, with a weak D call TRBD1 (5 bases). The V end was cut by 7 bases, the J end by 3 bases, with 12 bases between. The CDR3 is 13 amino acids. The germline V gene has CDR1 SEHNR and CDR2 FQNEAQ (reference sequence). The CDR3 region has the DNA TGTGCCAGCACCAAGGAGGGGTACACTGAAGCTTTCTTT. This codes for CASTKEGYTEAFF.

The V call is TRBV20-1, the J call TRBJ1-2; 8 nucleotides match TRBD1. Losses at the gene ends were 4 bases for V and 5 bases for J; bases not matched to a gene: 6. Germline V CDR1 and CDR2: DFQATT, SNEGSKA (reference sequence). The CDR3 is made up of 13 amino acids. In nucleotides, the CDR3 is TGCAGTGCTATAGAACAGGGGGGTTATGGCTACACCTTC. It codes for CSAIEQGGYGYTF.